Shown below are 27 T cell receptor beta chains from a single sample sequenced in a study of shared clonotypes between healthy human individuals. Selected positively for CCR7 and CD45RO-negative, naive CD8 cells excluded terminally differentiated effector memory CD45RA+ cells. Generated by immunoSEQ multiplex PCR, the TCRdb table keeps only in-frame clones and is missing some. The sample holds about 2.1 million clones, just under 95% seen once. Sequenced material: naive CD8+ T cells from PBMCs. The receptors stem from a young man in good health. Some clones in this sample may be carry-over from other donors' samples.

A note on this clone: Other nucleotide sequences in the sample specify the same CDR3. The chain recombines TRBV7-9 with TRBJ2-7; D is unclear. The CDR3 contains 13 residues. Germline values: CDR1 SEHNR, CDR2 FQNEAQ (reference sequence). V was trimmed by 4 bases and J by 2 bases, leaving 9 bases between them. This CDR3 reads CASSSTRTYEQYF. CDR3 DNA sequence: TGTGCCAGCAGCTCGACACGGACCTACGAGCAGTACTTC.

This chain connects TRBV7-9 to TRBJ1-2, with no clear D. The germline CDR1 and CDR2 sequences are SEHNR and FQNEAQ (reference sequence). V was pared by 2 bases and J by 6 bases, with 10 bases between. This CDR3 is built from 13 residues. CDR3 DNA: TGTGCCAGCAGCTTAACGCTGATGGATGGCTACACCTTC. This translates into CASSLTLMDGYTF.

This chain uses TRBV15 with TRBJ1-2, with TRBD1 matching over 8 bases. The CDR3 loop spans 15 amino acids. Germline CDR1 reads LNHNV; CDR2 reads YYDKDF (reference sequence). The trim removed 3 bases at V and 4 bases at J, leaving 7 bases unmatched. The CDR3 is CATSRDRTGSYGYTF. The CDR3, as DNA: TGTGCCACCAGCAGGGACAGGACAGGGAGCTATGGCTACACCTTC.

The chain recombines TRBV2 with TRBJ2-7; the match to TRBD1 covers 10 bases. Germline CDR1 is SNHLY and CDR2 is FYNNEI. The junction had 4 bases not matched to a gene; V was cut back by 3 bases and J by 5 bases. This CDR3 has 14 amino acids. The CDR3 bases are TGTGCCAGCAGTGATGGGACAGGGGTGAACGAGCAGTACTTC. Its translation: CASSDGTGVNEQYF.

This clone showed up just once. The chain has TRBV6-4 and TRBJ2-2; no clear D gene. The germline gives CDR1 MRHNA, CDR2 SNTAGT. V was clipped by 4 bases and J by 5 bases, with 5 bases between them. CDR3 length: 12 amino acids. The CDR3 DNA is TGTGCCAGCAGTGGGTTTACCGGGGAGCTGTTTTTT. Amino acid sequence: CASSGFTGELFF.

This sequence joins TRBV4-3 and TRBJ2-1, with 7 nucleotides matching TRBD1. The CDR3 runs to 15 residues. V was clipped by 3 bases and J by 2 bases; unmatched bases: 4. The germline V gene encodes CDR1 LGHNA and CDR2 YSLEER. Written as DNA, the CDR3 is TGCGCCAGCAGCCACCGGGACAGAGCCTACAATGAGCAGTTCTTC. The encoded protein is CASSHRDRAYNEQFF.

The chain combines TRBV7-9 with TRBJ2-6; possibly TRBD1 or TRBD2 for D (5 bases each). Germline assignment: CDR1 SEHNR and CDR2 FQNEAQ (reference sequence). Trimming removed 1 base at V and 7 bases at J, with 17 bases between. The CDR3 contains 17 residues. CDR3 nucleotide sequence: TGTGCCAGCAGCTTAGGTCCGGGGCTCCCCGGAGCCAACGTCCTGACTTTC. It yields the protein CASSLGPGLPGANVLTF.

The rearrangement uses TRBV5-4 and TRBJ2-7; 9 bases map to TRBD1. V was clipped by 1 base and J by 7 bases; unmatched bases: 18. Germline V gene lookup returns CDR1 SGHNT and CDR2 YYREEE (reference sequence). This CDR3 is 18 amino acids long. The CDR3 reads CASSLLPPPGQGRGEQYF. The CDR3 DNA follows: TGTGCCAGCAGCTTGCTCCCGCCACCGGGACAGGGAAGGGGTGAGCAGTACTTC.

The chain employs TRBV27 and TRBJ2-1; 12 bases fit TRBD2. V shed 5 bases and J 7 bases; nucleotides not matched to a gene: 9. The CDR3 is made up of 16 amino acids. Germline assignment: CDR1 MNHEY and CDR2 SMNVEV (reference sequence). This CDR3 reads CASSPWASGRGNEQFF. The CDR3 nucleotides are TGTGCCAGCAGTCCCTGGGCTAGCGGGAGGGGTAATGAGCAGTTCTTC.

The chain uses TRBV6-4 and TRBJ1-1, with D tentatively TRBD1 (5 bases). The V and J ends lost 4 bases and 3 bases respectively, with 21 bases between them. Looked up from germline, CDR1 is MRHNA and CDR2 is SNTAGT. CDR3 length equals 17 residues. The CDR3 DNA is TGTGCCAGCAGTGGTTCCCCTTTTCGCATAGGGGACACTGAAGCTTTCTTT. It is translated as CASSGSPFRIGDTEAFF.

The rearrangement uses TRBV10-3 and TRBJ1-3; 8 nucleotides line up with TRBD1. V was clipped by 6 bases and J by 3 bases; unmatched bases: 7. This CDR3 is 15 amino acids long. The germline V gene has CDR1 ENHRY and CDR2 SYGVKD. The CDR3 nucleotides read TGTGCCATCAGAACCGTAGGGACAGGTGGAAACACCATATATTTT. Amino acid sequence: CAIRTVGTGGNTIYF.

This clone was recorded once. This sequence joins TRBV27 and TRBJ2-7; the match to TRBD1 covers 7 bases. Unmatched junction bases numbered 6, after V lost 0 bases and J lost 4 bases. The germline gives CDR1 MNHEY, CDR2 SMNVEV (reference sequence). CDR3 length: 15 amino acids. Here the CDR3 DNA reads TGTGCCAGCAGTTTATCCCTCAAGGGGGCGTACGAGCAGTACTTC. It codes for CASSLSLKGAYEQYF.

This chain joins TRBV10-3 and TRBJ2-5; a weak D match, TRBD2 (5 bases). CDR3 length equals 15 residues. Germline V gene lookup returns CDR1 ENHRY and CDR2 SYGVKD. V lost 6 bases, J lost 4 bases, and 18 bases lay in between. The CDR3 reads CAISEGEVLTETQYF. As DNA, the CDR3 is TGTGCCATCAGCGAGGGTGAAGTCCTGACAGAGACCCAGTACTTC.

This clone was observed a single time. Other DNA sequences in the same sample also yield this CDR3. V and J are TRBV7-9 and TRBJ2-1; TRBD2 matches 8 bases. V gave up 4 bases and J gave up 2 bases; unmatched junction bases: 4. Germline CDR1 is SEHNR and CDR2 is FQNEAQ (reference sequence). This CDR3 spans 15 amino acids. The CDR3 region is CASSSPGLAYNEQFF. CDR3 nucleotide sequence: TGTGCCAGCAGCTCCCCGGGACTAGCCTACAATGAGCAGTTCTTC.

This clone was picked up one time. This rearrangement joins TRBV11-2 to TRBJ2-1; D may be TRBD1 or TRBD2 (5 bases each). V was clipped by 5 bases and J by 8 bases, with 10 bases between them. CDR1 is SGHAT and CDR2 is FQNNGV in the germline V gene. The CDR3 has 12 residues. The CDR3 DNA reads as TGTGCCAGCAGCGGGGTGGGGGATGAGCAGTTCTTC. Translated, it gives CASSGVGDEQFF.

The rearrangement joins TRBV28 to TRBJ1-3; D is ambiguous. The CDR3 sequence is 16 residues long. The germline gives CDR1 MDHEN, CDR2 SYDVKM. Trimming removed 5 bases from V and 2 bases from J, with 16 bases in between. The CDR3 region has the DNA TGTGCCAGCAGTCTACTCAGTTTGGGTACTGGAAACACCATATATTTT. Residues: CASSLLSLGTGNTIYF.

The rearrangement uses TRBV14 and TRBJ2-7; TRBD2 agrees at 9 bases. This CDR3 contains 16 residues. From germline, CDR1 is SGHDN and CDR2 FVKESK. After removal of 0 bases from V and 0 bases from J, the junction contained 3 bases not matched to a gene. CDR3 nucleotide sequence: TGTGCCAGCAGCCAAGAGGAGCGGGAGGACTCCTACGAGCAGTACTTC. As protein: CASSQEEREDSYEQYF.

This clone was counted a single time. CDR3 residues: CASSSRTDPRTGELFF. CDR3 DNA: TGTGCCAGCAGCAGCAGGACAGACCCGAGGACCGGGGAGCTGTTTTTT. V is TRBV7-2 and J is TRBJ2-2; D perhaps matches TRBD1 (6 bases). The germline V gene encodes CDR1 SGHTA and CDR2 FQGNSA. Trimming stripped 5 bases from V and 5 bases from J, with 18 bases between. The CDR3 covers 16 residues.

The genes are TRBV18 and TRBJ2-7; possibly TRBD2 for D (5 bases). The V and J ends lost 5 bases and 1 base respectively, with 15 bases between them. The CDR3 runs 15 residues. The V gene's germline CDR1 is KGHSH and CDR2 LQKENI. CDR3 in amino acids: CASSTLDWPSYEQYF. As DNA, the CDR3 is TGTGCCAGCTCAACGTTGGACTGGCCATCCTACGAGCAGTACTTC.

Comment on this clone: Other DNA sequences in the same sample also yield this CDR3. This chain connects TRBV19 to TRBJ2-7; 7 positions match TRBD1. The V gene's germline CDR1 is LNHDA and CDR2 SQIVND (reference sequence). The CDR3 has 14 residues. The V gene end was trimmed by 3 bases and the J gene end by 2 bases; junction bases not matched to a gene: 4. As DNA, the CDR3 is TGTGCCAGTAGTATCAGGGGGAGAACCTACGAGCAGTACTTC. It yields the protein CASSIRGRTYEQYF. Complete variable domain (other parts from reference TRBV19 and TRBJ2-7): DGGITQSPKYLFRKEGQNVTLSCEQNLNHDAMYWYRQDPGQGLRLIYYSQIVNDFQKGDIAEGYSVSREKKESFPLTVTSAQKNPTAFYLCASSIRGRTYEQYFGPGTRLTVT.

The chain recombines TRBV4-1 with TRBJ2-7; TRBD1 aligns across 9 bases. From germline, CDR1 is MGHRA and CDR2 YSYEKL. V gave up 2 bases and J gave up 3 bases; unmatched junction bases: 5. CDR3 length equals 15 residues. The CDR3 here is CASSQQDRGGYEQYF. The CDR3 DNA sequence: TGCGCCAGCAGCCAACAGGACAGGGGTGGCTACGAGCAGTACTTC.

The genes are TRBV28 and TRBJ2-1, with 11 bases aligning to TRBD2. V trimming: 6 bases; J trimming: 5 bases; junction bases outside the gene matches: 6. This CDR3 contains 15 residues. The germline CDR1 and CDR2 sequences are MDHEN and SYDVKM. CDR3 protein: CASRRGLAANNEQFF. The CDR3 DNA reads as TGTGCCAGCAGGAGGGGACTAGCGGCCAACAATGAGCAGTTCTTC.

The chain combines TRBV9 with TRBJ2-2, with D perhaps matching TRBD2 (6 bases). This CDR3 region has 16 residues. Germline values: CDR1 SGDLS, CDR2 YYNGEE. Trimming shortened V by 3 bases and J by 2 bases, and 14 bases separated the two germline ends. CDR3 sequence: CASSARGGINTGELFF. In DNA form, the CDR3 reads TGTGCCAGCAGCGCGAGGGGCGGGATTAACACCGGGGAGCTGTTTTTT.

The chain couples TRBV11-2 to TRBJ1-3; D possibly corresponds to TRBD1 (6 bases). Trimming removed 5 bases at V and 3 bases at J, with 14 bases between. The CDR3 covers 15 residues. CDR1 and CDR2 from the germline V gene are SGHAT and FQNNGV. The CDR3, as DNA: TGTGCCAGCAGCACCGGACAGAGGGGTGGAAACACCATATATTTT. Translating it yields CASSTGQRGGNTIYF.

V gene TRBV4-1 combines with J gene TRBJ2-1, with 7 bases identical to TRBD2. The CDR3 is made up of 16 amino acids. After removal of 4 bases from V and 2 bases from J, the junction contained 8 bases not matched to a gene. CDR1 is MGHRA and CDR2 is YSYEKL in the germline V gene. The CDR3 is CASSRAAGLTYNEQFF. The CDR3 DNA reads as TGCGCCAGCAGCCGAGCAGCGGGACTGACCTACAATGAGCAGTTCTTC.

V gene TRBV7-9 combines with J gene TRBJ2-1; 11 nucleotides line up with TRBD1. Germline V gene data show CDR1 as SEHNR and CDR2 as FQNEAQ (reference sequence). V gave up 5 bases and J gave up 7 bases; unmatched junction bases: 4. The CDR3 sequence is 14 residues long. The CDR3 loop reads CASSIGTGGNEQFF. The CDR3 DNA is TGTGCCAGCAGCATCGGGACAGGGGGGAATGAGCAGTTCTTC.

This chain uses TRBV5-6 with TRBJ2-7; 8 nucleotides agree with TRBD1. Germline V gives CDR1 SGHDT, CDR2 YYEEEE. This CDR3 region has 16 residues. The junction had 9 bases not matched to a gene; V was cut back by 0 bases and J by 4 bases. The CDR3 nucleotides read TGTGCCAGCAGCTTGGCCCAGGGACAGGCGGAGTACGAGCAGTACTTC. Encoded protein: CASSLAQGQAEYEQYF.